Listed here are 3 T cell receptor beta chains from one sample, sequenced in a study of TIL therapy for anti-PD-1-resistant metastatic lung cancer. Sample time point: pre-treatment sample, taken before nivolumab and TIL therapy. This was the immunoSEQ v3 assay. The method was immunoSEQ multiplex PCR; TCRdb's version includes in-frame clones alone and lacks a portion of them. This table has 57,000 or so clones, roughly 91% appearing once. Sequencing used blood, obtained at baseline. The receptors here all came from a person between 25 and 80 years old with non-small cell lung cancer.

The chain joins TRBV5-1 to TRBJ1-1, with 7 bases matching TRBD1. Germline-derived CDR1 and CDR2 are SGHRS and YFSETQ. The trim removed 4 bases at V and 2 bases at J, leaving 2 bases unmatched. The CDR3 extends over 13 amino acids. CDR3 DNA: TGCGCCAGCAGCCGGGACAGTAACACTGAAGCTTTCTTT. Protein: CASSRDSNTEAFF.

The V call is TRBV29-1, the J call TRBJ2-3; TRBD2 aligns across 14 bases. The trim removed 7 bases at V and 6 bases at J, leaving 6 bases unmatched. In germline, CDR1 is SQVTM, CDR2 ANQGSEA. This CDR3 has 14 amino acids. DNA for the CDR3: TGCAGCGGCCAGACTAGCGGGAGGGGGGATACGCAGTATTTT. Its translation: CSGQTSGRGDTQYF.

DNA of the CDR3: TGCGCCAGCAGCGAACAGGGAGGATCGACAGATACGCAGTATTTT. Translation gives CASSEQGGSTDTQYF. The rearrangement links TRBV5-1 to TRBJ2-3; D tentatively fits TRBD1 or TRBD2 (6 bases each). V lost 4 bases and J 3 bases, leaving 15 bases between the germline ends. Germline V CDR1 and CDR2: SGHRS, YFSETQ. There are 15 residues in the CDR3.